Below, 22 T cell receptor beta chains from the same sample are listed, as sequenced in a study of blood T cell repertoires in COVID-19. Clones were sequenced by immunoSEQ multiplex PCR, and TCRdb holds only the in-frame ones, with some missing. The sample contains some 15,000 clones, approximately 90% of which appear only once. The sequencing sample was made of peripheral blood. The receptor set was obtained from a human donor in a cohort sampled during active COVID-19.

The chain combines TRBV6-2 or TRBV6-3 with TRBJ2-5; 13 nucleotides align to TRBD2. The V segment lost 6 bases and the J segment 5 bases; nucleotides outside the gene matches: 9. This CDR3 contains 16 residues. Germline assignment: CDR1 MNHEY and CDR2 SVGEGT. In nucleotides, the CDR3 is TGTGCCAGCAGCTCAGGACTAGCGGGAGAGGATGAGACCCAGTACTTC. Residues: CASSSGLAGEDETQYF.

This chain connects TRBV6-2 or TRBV6-3 to TRBJ2-4, with 12 bases that match TRBD1. This CDR3 contains 20 residues. Germline CDR1 reads MNHEY; CDR2 reads SVGEGT. V shed 5 bases and J 1 base; nucleotides not matched to a gene: 15. The DNA for the CDR3 is TGTGCCAGCAGTGGATTGACCGGGACAGGGGGCTCGGTTGCCAAAAACATTCAGTACTTC. It yields the protein CASSGLTGTGGSVAKNIQYF.

This clone occurred once. The chain employs TRBV19 and TRBJ1-2; the D is unclear. Trimming cost V 0 bases and J 8 bases, with 19 bases left between them. Looked up from germline, CDR1 is LNHDA and CDR2 is SQIVND (reference sequence). This CDR3 contains 16 residues. The CDR3 protein is CASSIEVVGKLYGYTF. As DNA, the CDR3 is TGTGCCAGTAGTATAGAGGTTGTTGGCAAACTATACGGCTACACCTTC.

V usage is TRBV4-3 and J usage is TRBJ2-5, with 7 bases lining up with TRBD1. Per germline, CDR1 LGHNA and CDR2 YSLEER. Germline trimming cut 2 bases from V and 5 bases from J; bases unmatched to any gene: 5. The CDR3 runs to 14 residues. CDR3: CASSQQQGMETQYF. The CDR3 DNA is TGCGCCAGCAGCCAACAACAGGGGATGGAGACCCAGTACTTC.

The V call is TRBV7-9, the J call TRBJ1-2; D possibly corresponds to TRBD1 (5 bases). The CDR3 sequence is 14 residues long. Trimming removed 1 base at V and 2 bases at J, with 8 bases between. Germline-derived CDR1 and CDR2 are SEHNR and FQNEAQ (reference sequence). The CDR3 loop is CASSLEGLNYGYTF. CDR3 coding DNA: TGTGCCAGCAGCTTAGAGGGGCTAAACTATGGCTACACCTTC.

The rearrangement joins TRBV21-1 to TRBJ2-7; TRBD1, the D gene given by the table, was not confirmed from the DNA. TRBV21-1 is shown as a pseudogene. This CDR3 has 13 residues. CDR3 DNA sequence: TGTGCCAGCAACAGGGTAGGGGAATACGAGCAGTACTTC. Protein product: CASNRVGEYEQYF.

This clone appeared once. The chain couples TRBV5-1 to TRBJ2-5; the D gene is possibly TRBD2 (6 bases). In germline, CDR1 is SGHRS, CDR2 YFSETQ. This CDR3 spans 12 amino acids. The ends were cut back, 6 bases at V and 5 bases at J, with 11 bases in the middle. For the CDR3, the DNA is TGCGCCAGCATGGCGGGATCGGAGACCCAGTACTTC. This encodes CASMAGSETQYF.

The V and J genes are TRBV2 and TRBJ2-1, with 13 bases identical to TRBD2. The CDR3 covers 16 residues. From germline, CDR1 is SNHLY and CDR2 FYNNEI. V dropped 10 bases and J dropped 9; count of bases not matched to a gene: 15. This CDR3 reads CATRLGGLAGSSEQFF. CDR3 DNA: TGTGCCACCCGGTTGGGGGGACTAGCGGGATCGAGTGAGCAGTTCTTC.

The rearrangement uses TRBV27 and TRBJ2-3, with no clear D. CDR1 and CDR2 (germline): MNHEY, SMNVEV (reference sequence). The V and J ends lost 7 bases and 6 bases respectively, with 14 bases between them. The CDR3 is 13 residues long. The CDR3 nucleotides read TGTGCCAGCACCCTTAATTCCGGGGATACGCAGTATTTT. Its protein is CASTLNSGDTQYF.

The chain combines TRBV5-1 with TRBJ2-2; TRBD2 is a possible D gene (6 bases). This CDR3 has 17 amino acids. V lost 3 bases and J lost 0, with 15 bases in between. Germline V CDR1 and CDR2: SGHRS, YFSETQ. The CDR3 spells CASSSHTGGTNTGELFF. The DNA of the CDR3 is TGCGCCAGCAGCTCCCACACTGGGGGGACGAACACCGGGGAGCTGTTTTTT. The whole variable domain, filled in from reference TRBV5-1 and TRBJ2-2, reads KAGVTQTPRYLIKTRGQQVTLSCSPISGHRSVSWYQQTPGQGLQFLFEYFSETQRNKGNFPGRFSGRQFSNSRSEMNVSTLELGDSALYLCASSSHTGGTNTGELFFGEGSRLTVL.

This chain joins TRBV6-2 or TRBV6-3 and TRBJ2-7, with 7 positions matching TRBD2. The germline V gene encodes CDR1 MNHEY and CDR2 SVGEGT. This CDR3 has 14 amino acids. The ends lost 6 bases at V and 2 bases at J; junction bases unmatched: 7. The DNA of the CDR3 is TGTGCCAGCAGCCCGGGGAGGGCACCCTACGAGCAGTACTTC. Translation: CASSPGRAPYEQYF.

This chain uses TRBV4-3 with TRBJ1-2, with D perhaps matching TRBD1 (5 bases). Germline V gene sequence: CDR1 LGHNA, CDR2 YSLEER. This CDR3 has 15 residues. Deletions cut 0 bases from V and 2 bases from J, with 10 bases between. The CDR3 DNA sequence: TGCGCCAGCAGCCAAGATCACAGGTCGAACTATGGCTACACCTTC. Encoded protein: CASSQDHRSNYGYTF.

V and J are TRBV6-6 and TRBJ1-1, with 9 positions matching TRBD1. V was pared by 4 bases and J by 0 bases, with 6 bases of the junction left unmatched. The length of the CDR3 is 16 residues. In germline, CDR1 is MNHNY, CDR2 SVGAGI (reference sequence). CDR3 nucleotide sequence: TGTGCCAGCAGTTCCTGGACAGGGGCGATGAACACTGAAGCTTTCTTT. Its translation is CASSSWTGAMNTEAFF.

This clone has just a few counts. The CDR3 region is CASSPPAGNTIYF. In DNA form, the CDR3 reads TGTGCCAGCTCACCACCGGCCGGAAACACCATATATTTT. This chain connects TRBV18 to TRBJ1-3; D is uncertain. The ends were cut back, 0 bases at V and 4 bases at J, with 4 bases in the middle. CDR3 length equals 13 residues. Per the germline V gene, CDR1 is KGHSH and CDR2 is LQKENI.

The chain employs TRBV19 and TRBJ2-3; a possible D gene is TRBD1 (6 bases). Germline assignment: CDR1 LNHDA and CDR2 SQIVND (reference sequence). Trimming pared 6 bases from V and 4 bases from J, leaving 11 bases between. The CDR3 extends over 13 amino acids. In DNA form, the CDR3 reads TGTGCCAGTAGCAAACAGGGACCAGATACGCAGTATTTT. It codes for CASSKQGPDTQYF.

The chain joins TRBV12-3 or TRBV12-4 to TRBJ2-7; 7 positions match TRBD1. The CDR3 length is 13 residues. V lost 8 bases to trimming and J lost 2 bases; unmatched junction nucleotides: 6. The CDR3 spells CASWRRGTYEQYF. The CDR3, as DNA: TGTGCCAGCTGGCGCAGGGGGACCTACGAGCAGTACTTC.

V and J are TRBV4-2 and TRBJ2-1, with 9 bases fitting TRBD2. CDR1 is LGHNA, CDR2 YNFKEQ, per germline. Trimming took 3 bases from V and 1 from J; bases not matched to a gene: 4. CDR3 length: 16 amino acids. In DNA form, the CDR3 reads TGTGCCAGCAGCCACACTAGCGGGCTATCCTACAATGAGCAGTTCTTC. Protein sequence: CASSHTSGLSYNEQFF.

This chain uses TRBV12-3 or TRBV12-4 with TRBJ2-7; no clear D gene. Trimming pared 7 bases from V and 0 bases from J, leaving 10 bases between. This CDR3 region has 13 residues. DNA for the CDR3: TGTGCCAGCATGGCCCCTAGCTCCTACGAGCAGTACTTC. Residues: CASMAPSSYEQYF.

V is TRBV5-4 and J is TRBJ2-1, with TRBD2 identical over 8 bases. Germline V CDR1 and CDR2: SGHNT, YYREEE (reference sequence). J gave up 13 bases and V 0 bases, and 6 bases lay outside the gene matches. The CDR3 has 13 residues. The chain's CDR3 is CASSLGREGRQFF. The CDR3 coding sequence is TGTGCCAGCAGCTTGGGACGGGAGGGCCGTCAGTTCTTC.

This chain links TRBV19 with TRBJ1-1, with D possibly matching TRBD1 (6 bases). The CDR3 runs to 16 residues. Looked up from germline, CDR1 is LNHDA and CDR2 is SQIVND (reference sequence). Trimming stripped 3 bases from V and 0 bases from J, with 14 bases between. The CDR3 bases are TGTGCCAGTAGTATCCAGGGGTGGGGATTGAACACTGAAGCTTTCTTT. It specifies CASSIQGWGLNTEAFF.

This sequence joins TRBV19 and TRBJ1-3; D perhaps matches TRBD1 (6 bases). This CDR3 has 16 residues. Trimming left V 5 bases short and J 0 bases short, with 14 bases between. Germline lookup yields CDR1 LNHDA and CDR2 SQIVND (reference sequence). The CDR3 region is CASSVGALSSGNTIYF. The DNA of the CDR3 is TGTGCCAGTAGTGTGGGGGCCCTAAGCTCTGGAAACACCATATATTTT.

CDR3 amino acids: CASSFTGVAGVLNTGELFF. The CDR3, as DNA: TGTGCCAGCAGCTTTACCGGTGTAGCGGGAGTTCTAAACACCGGGGAGCTGTTTTTT. The rearrangement joins TRBV7-6 to TRBJ2-2; TRBD2 matches 9 bases. With V trimmed by 3 bases and J by 2 bases, 13 bases remained unmatched. The CDR3 totals 19 residues. Per germline, CDR1 SGHVS and CDR2 FNYEAQ.